This T cell receptor beta chain was profiled in a study of T cells after yellow fever vaccination. Study as a whole: SMART-Seq v4 Ultra Low Input prepared libraries from low-cell fractions. Points from the study as a whole: Although most clonotypes did not, a small share appeared in both CD4 and CD8 compartments. Contaminating bulk clonotypes could be abundant in FACS-sorted repertoires.

Generation of TCR cDNA used 5'RACE template switching (which added a universal primer site and UMIs). TCRdb fed the 5' RACE reads into MiXCR, producing one record per CDR3 protein. The table has 300,000 to 450,000 distinct CDR3 sequences, roughly 8.3% seen once. V lost 4 bases to trimming and J lost 8 bases, with 6 bases between them. The CDR3 sequence is 11 residues long. The germline CDR1 and CDR2 sequences are SGHTA and FQGNSA. This clonotype came up a few times. Its specificity is not known. J is TRBJ2-1 and V is TRBV7-2; D call uncertain. The source is a young man who received the YFV17D yellow fever vaccine. This sample comprised PBMCs, obtained roughly 46 days after the first yellow fever vaccination. The CDR3 spells CASSSNYEQFF. Here the CDR3 DNA reads TGTGCCAGCAGCTCAAACTATGAGCAGTTCTTC.